This T cell receptor (beta chain) comes out of a study of post-analysis software for immune sequencing data. Findings and limits, study-wide: Among multiple sclerosis patients, normalized Chao1 diversity was significantly below that of controls.

With respect to this clonotype: Its antigen remains unknown.

Built from TCR beta cDNA, the libraries had unique molecular identifiers in them. It was from roughly 1.1 to 9.2 million T cells that some 460,000 cDNA molecules came. MiXCR was run by TCRdb on the PCR reads, yielding one entry per CDR3 protein. The data contain hundreds of thousands of distinct CDR3 sequences, roughly two fifths of them singletons. The sample consisted of blood. This sequence was found in a girl aged 5-17 years with multiple sclerosis.

As DNA, the CDR3 is TGCAGTGCTAGTGGGCTCAATGAGCAGTTCTTC. Amino acids: CSASGLNEQFF. The chain is built from TRBV20-1 and TRBJ2-1; no reliable D call. V gave up 3 bases and J gave up 6 bases, with 6 bases separating them. CDR3 length: 11 residues. Germline CDR1 and CDR2: DFQATT and SNEGSKA (reference sequence).